This is a list of T cell receptor beta chains from one sample in a study of T cell responses to AZD1222 COVID-19 vaccine. TCRdb's table, derived via immunoSEQ multiplex PCR, lists solely in-frame clones and lacks some. The profile shows about 170,000 clones, roughly 85% of them singletons. The sample was peripheral blood, taken 28 days after the second AZD1222 dose. These receptors were collected from an adult who received the AZD1222 COVID-19 vaccine. Each CDR3 is given with its conserved first and last residue. The order of the fields is J gene, clone size, D gene, V gene, CDR3 protein, CDR3 DNA. A D gene is named only where the DNA matches it firmly. The size of a clone is reported for some rows only, either as once, few or many, or as a class for expanded clones.

TRBJ1-5,once,-,TRBV6-5,CASSPNPGVNQPQHF,TGTGCCAGCAGTCCTAATCCAGGGGTTAATCAGCCCCAGCATTTT
TRBJ1-4,-,-,TRBV6-1,CASSDGVGRGAEKLFF,TGTGCCAGCAGTGACGGAGTTGGCAGAGGGGCAGAAAAACTGTTTTTT
TRBJ1-2,-,-,TRBV30,CAWSGYGYTF,TGTGCCTGGAGCGGGTATGGCTACACCTTC
TRBJ2-5,once,TRBD2,TRBV4-2,CASSLTSASRETQYF,TGTGCCAGCAGCTTAACTAGCGCTTCCCGAGAGACCCAGTACTTC
TRBJ1-1,-,-,TRBV25-1,CASSPGLPYTEAFF,TGTGCCAGCAGTCCGGGACTCCCGTACACTGAAGCTTTCTTT
TRBJ2-7,-,TRBD1,TRBV4-3,CASSHPGQGNEQYF,TGCGCCAGCAGCCACCCGGGACAGGGGAACGAGCAGTACTTC
TRBJ2-3,-,-,TRBV5-1,CASSQLRGDTQYF,TGCGCCAGCAGTCAGCTCCGAGGAGATACGCAGTATTTT
TRBJ1-1,-,-,TRBV5-6,CASSLPDSASEAFF,TGTGCCAGCAGCCTCCCGGACAGCGCTTCTGAAGCTTTCTTT
TRBJ1-1,-,-,TRBV19,CASSMLQLSRFF,TGTGCCAGTAGTATGCTTCAACTCTCCCGGTTCTTT
TRBJ1-2,-,TRBD1,TRBV19,CASRPYMGDRRYGYTF,TGTGCCAGTAGACCATATATGGGGGACAGGAGGTATGGCTACACCTTC
TRBJ1-1,once,-,TRBV19,CASSISPLGVWGQTMNTEAFF,TGTGCCAGTAGTATATCCCCCTTGGGTGTATGGGGGCAGACCATGAACACTGAAGCTTTCTTT
TRBJ2-3,-,TRBD2,TRBV5-1,CASRLAGADTQYF,TGCGCCAGCAGACTAGCGGGGGCCGATACGCAGTATTTT
TRBJ1-1,-,-,TRBV12-5,CASGVQGTAFF,TGTGCTAGTGGGGTACAGGGTACGGCTTTCTTT
TRBJ2-3,-,-,TRBV4-1,CASSQGRRGPDTQYF,TGCGCCAGCAGCCAAGGGAGGCGCGGGCCAGATACGCAGTATTTT
TRBJ2-1,-,TRBD1,TRBV4-3,CASSPGDRVSNEQFF,TGCGCCAGCAGCCCTGGGGACAGGGTTAGCAATGAGCAGTTCTTC
TRBJ1-1,-,-,TRBV5-5,CASSLDPRRTEAFF,TGTGCCAGCAGCTTGGACCCCAGAAGGACTGAAGCTTTCTTT
TRBJ1-1,once,-,TRBV15,CATSRNSWTDDTEAFF,TGTGCCACCAGTCGTAATAGCTGGACAGATGACACTGAAGCTTTCTTT
TRBJ1-5,-,-,TRBV15,CATSRDRQPQHF,TGTGCCACCAGCAGAGATCGGCAGCCCCAGCATTTT
TRBJ1-2,-,-,TRBV29-1,CSVEEGPQGNYGYTF,TGCAGCGTTGAAGAGGGCCCCCAGGGAAACTATGGCTACACCTTC
TRBJ2-7,-,-,TRBV12-5,CASGLVQGRGPGEQYF,TGTGCTAGTGGTTTGGTACAGGGGAGGGGGCCAGGCGAGCAGTACTTC
TRBJ1-1,-,-,TRBV19,CASTLGRRVDMNTEAFF,TGTGCCAGTACCCTTGGGAGGAGGGTTGACATGAACACTGAAGCTTTCTTT
TRBJ2-5,-,-,TRBV5-1,CASSPTPGGRETQYF,TGCGCCAGCAGCCCAACTCCGGGGGGCCGGGAGACCCAGTACTTC
TRBJ2-5,-,-,TRBV3-1/TRBV3-2,CASSPAGWTQYF,TGTGCCAGCAGTCCTGCCGGATGGACCCAGTACTTC
TRBJ1-6,-,-,TRBV3-1/TRBV3-2,CASSQGRGSPLHF,TGTGCCAGCAGCCAAGGCAGGGGTTCACCCCTCCACTTT
TRBJ2-7,few,TRBD2,TRBV6-6,CASSTSSGGASYEQYF,TGTGCCAGCAGTACCTCGAGCGGGGGGGCCTCCTACGAGCAGTACTTC
TRBJ2-1,-,TRBD2,TRBV9,CASSVVGAGGPNEQFF,TGTGCCAGCAGCGTAGTGGGAGCGGGGGGGCCTAATGAGCAGTTCTTC
TRBJ2-5,-,TRBD2,TRBV2,CASSGGRGRETQYF,TGTGCCAGCAGTGGAGGTCGCGGGAGGGAGACCCAGTACTTC
TRBJ2-1,-,TRBD2,TRBV5-4,CASSPPPGGENEQFF,TGTGCCAGCAGCCCCCCCCCGGGGGGGGAGAATGAGCAGTTCTTC
TRBJ1-6,-,TRBD1,TRBV18,CASSQGQGSGSPLHF,TGTGCCAGCTCACAAGGACAGGGGTCGGGGTCACCCCTCCACTTT
TRBJ1-6,-,-,TRBV4-2,CASSQDKGTNSPLHF,TGTGCCAGCAGCCAAGATAAGGGGACTAATTCACCCCTCCACTTT
TRBJ1-1,-,-,TRBV19,CASSDWGGNEAFF,TGTGCCAGTAGCGACTGGGGGGGCAATGAAGCTTTCTTT
TRBJ1-2,-,-,TRBV12-3/TRBV12-4,CASSLTVNYGYTF,TGTGCCAGCAGTCTTACGGTTAACTATGGCTACACCTTC
TRBJ1-2,-,-,TRBV19,CASKPGGANGYTF,TGTGCCAGTAAGCCGGGGGGGGCGAATGGCTACACCTTC
TRBJ2-7,-,-,TRBV11-3,CASSWNRSSYEQYF,TGTGCCAGCAGCTGGAACAGAAGCTCCTACGAGCAGTACTTC
TRBJ2-2,-,TRBD2,TRBV19,CASSKAGGPTGELFF,TGTGCCAGTAGTAAGGCGGGGGGGCCCACCGGGGAGCTGTTTTTT
TRBJ1-5,-,-,TRBV18,CASSPQYSNQPQHF,TGTGCCAGCTCACCCCAGTATAGCAATCAGCCCCAGCATTTT
TRBJ2-3,-,-,TRBV4-3,CASSQGQTDTQYF,TGCGCCAGCAGCCAAGGCCAAACAGATACGCAGTATTTT
TRBJ2-3,-,-,TRBV7-9,CASNTPADTQYF,TGTGCCAGCAACACGCCGGCAGATACGCAGTATTTT
TRBJ1-1,few,-,TRBV6-5,CASTVGAHTEAFF,TGTGCCAGCACCGTAGGGGCTCACACTGAAGCTTTCTTT
TRBJ1-1,-,-,TRBV6-2/TRBV6-3,CASSNLMGEAFF,TGTGCCAGCAGCAACCTCATGGGTGAAGCTTTCTTT
TRBJ2-7,-,TRBD2,TRBV10-1,CASSESLAGDEQYF,TGCGCCAGCAGTGAGAGTCTAGCGGGGGACGAGCAGTACTTC
TRBJ1-5,-,-,TRBV12-3/TRBV12-4,CASSISTFQPQHF,TGTGCCAGCAGTATCTCGACATTTCAGCCCCAGCATTTT
TRBJ1-5,-,-,TRBV3-1/TRBV3-2,CASSQDWTAANQPQHF,TGTGCCAGCAGCCAAGACTGGACAGCTGCCAATCAGCCCCAGCATTTT
TRBJ2-1,-,TRBD2,TRBV10-3,CAISESPGSGSGNEQFF,TGTGCCATCAGTGAGTCCCCCGGTAGCGGGTCAGGAAATGAGCAGTTCTTC
TRBJ1-3,few,TRBD1,TRBV4-2,CASSPQGTGNGNTIYF,TGTGCCAGCAGCCCCCAGGGGACAGGGAATGGAAACACCATATATTTT
TRBJ2-2,-,-,TRBV19,CASRETVRRPNTGELFF,TGTGCCAGTAGGGAAACCGTTAGACGCCCGAACACCGGGGAGCTGTTTTTT
TRBJ2-1,-,-,TRBV24-1,CATSDPKNSYNEQFF,TGTGCCACCAGTGACCCGAAGAACTCCTACAATGAGCAGTTCTTC
TRBJ1-3,-,-,TRBV7-2,CASSLAQGVATAIYF,TGTGCCAGCAGCTTAGCGCAGGGAGTCGCAACGGCCATATATTTT
TRBJ1-1,-,-,TRBV27,CASTAFGEAFF,TGTGCCAGCACCGCGTTCGGGGAAGCTTTCTTT
TRBJ2-1,few,-,TRBV10-1,CASSRAVNEQFF,TGCGCCAGCAGCAGGGCGGTCAATGAGCAGTTCTTC
TRBJ1-2,-,TRBD1,TRBV4-1,CASSQRQGGGYTF,TGCGCCAGCAGCCAGAGACAGGGTGGGGGCTACACCTTC
TRBJ1-4,once,-,TRBV5-6,CASSLGIRANEKLFF,TGTGCCAGCAGCTTGGGGATAAGGGCTAATGAAAAACTGTTTTTT
TRBJ1-5,-,-,TRBV11-2,CASSRGQSNQPQHF,TGTGCCAGCAGCAGAGGACAGAGCAATCAGCCCCAGCATTTT
TRBJ2-7,-,TRBD1,TRBV4-3,CASSQLQGDEQYF,TGCGCCAGCAGCCAACTACAGGGGGACGAGCAGTACTTC
TRBJ2-3,once,TRBD2,TRBV5-4,CASSLSGGITDTQYF,TGTGCCAGCAGCCTCTCGGGGGGGATCACAGATACGCAGTATTTT
TRBJ1-1,-,-,TRBV6-1,CASSERVVEAFF,TGTGCCAGCAGTGAAAGGGTAGTTGAAGCTTTCTTT
TRBJ1-4,-,TRBD1,TRBV19,CASRVFPGQGSANEKLFF,TGTGCCAGTAGAGTGTTCCCGGGACAGGGGTCGGCAAATGAAAAACTGTTTTTT